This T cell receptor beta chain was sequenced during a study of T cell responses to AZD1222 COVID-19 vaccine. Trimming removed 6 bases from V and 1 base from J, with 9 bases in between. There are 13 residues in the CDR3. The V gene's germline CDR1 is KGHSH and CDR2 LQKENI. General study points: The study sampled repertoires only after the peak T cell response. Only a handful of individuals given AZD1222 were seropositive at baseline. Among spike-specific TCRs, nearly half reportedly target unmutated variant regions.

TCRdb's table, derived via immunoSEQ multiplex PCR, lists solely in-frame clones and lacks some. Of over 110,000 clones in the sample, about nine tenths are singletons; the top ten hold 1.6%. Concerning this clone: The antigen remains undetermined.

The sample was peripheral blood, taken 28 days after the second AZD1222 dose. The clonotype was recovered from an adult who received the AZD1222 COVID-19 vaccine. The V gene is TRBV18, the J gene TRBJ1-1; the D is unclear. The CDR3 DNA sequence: TGTGCCAGCTCCCCGGGAAAGAACACTGAAGCTTTCTTT. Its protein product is CASSPGKNTEAFF.